This TCR beta chain comes out of a study of T-cell reconstitution after alpha-beta-depleted transplantation in children. Unique molecular identifiers were used in preparing the TCRbeta library. MiXCR was run by TCRdb on the PCR reads, yielding one entry per CDR3 protein. Of more than 450,000 distinct CDR3 sequences in the sample, about 16% were seen once. This clonotype came up a few times. V dropped 3 bases and J dropped 5; count of bases not matched to a gene: 8. The CDR3 contains 15 residues. Germline-derived CDR1 and CDR2 are SGDLS and YYNGEE. This TCR came from a human donor who donated a stem cell graft to a child with acute lymphoblastic leukemia. The chain has TRBV9 and TRBJ2-5, with 9 bases fitting TRBD1. The sequencing used PBMCs from the stem cell graft donor, collected from the stem cell graft. CDR3 DNA: TGTGCCAGCAGCGAGGGACAGGGTAGGTCGGAGACCCAGTACTTC. Protein product: CASSEGQGRSETQYF.